This TCR beta chain was identified during a study of naive and memory T cell subsets. Findings and limits, study-wide: Especially in CD8 cells, naive repertoires contained a few larger clonotypes, possibly CD45RA-re-expressing memory cells. In naive cells, over 90% of TCR sequences were seen only once. TCR abundance followed a power law differing between naive and memory subsets.

After removal of 6 bases from V and 4 bases from J, the junction contained 10 bases not matched to a gene. Germline CDR1 and CDR2: DFQATT and SNEGSKA (reference sequence). This CDR3 is 14 amino acids long. CD4+ T cell IFNgamma after overnight CMV lysate exposure gave donor CMV status. Two oligonucleotides, mixed equimolar, formed the beta constant-region primer covering TRBC1 and TRBC2. Four rounds of PCR amplified the ligated cDNA using nested alpha and beta constant-region primers plus SP2. Each CDR3 protein gets one entry after TCRdb re-called the UMI-ligation and nested PCR reads with MiXCR. The sample lists about 90,000 distinct CDR3 sequences; 11% were seen once. This clonotype was counted a few times. Its antigen is not identified.

This sequence originates from a human donor in good health. This chain joins TRBV20-1 and TRBJ2-5; 8 bases match TRBD1. The sample taken for sequencing was naive CD4+ T cells from blood. The CDR3 protein is CSAPGQGGRETQYF. In DNA form, the CDR3 reads TGCAGTGCACCCGGACAGGGAGGAAGAGAGACCCAGTACTTC.